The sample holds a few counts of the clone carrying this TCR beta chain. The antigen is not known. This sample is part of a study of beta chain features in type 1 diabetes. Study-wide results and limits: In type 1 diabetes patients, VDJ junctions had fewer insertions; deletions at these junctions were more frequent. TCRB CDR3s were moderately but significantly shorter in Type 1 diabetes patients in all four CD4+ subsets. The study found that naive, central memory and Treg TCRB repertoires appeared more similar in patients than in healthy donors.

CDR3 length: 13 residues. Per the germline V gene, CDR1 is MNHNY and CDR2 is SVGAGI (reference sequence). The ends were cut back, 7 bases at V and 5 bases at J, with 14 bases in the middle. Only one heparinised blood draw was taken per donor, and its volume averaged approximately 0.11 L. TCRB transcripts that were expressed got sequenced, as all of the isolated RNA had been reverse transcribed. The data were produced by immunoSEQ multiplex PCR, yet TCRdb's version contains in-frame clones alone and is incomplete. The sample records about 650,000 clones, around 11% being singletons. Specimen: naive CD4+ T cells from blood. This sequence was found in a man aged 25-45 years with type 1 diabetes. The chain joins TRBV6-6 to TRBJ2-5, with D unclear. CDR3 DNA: TGTGCCAGCACCCGAAACACGAGGGAGACCCAGTACTTC. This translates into CASTRNTRETQYF.